The rows below give T cell receptor beta chains drawn from one sample of a study of chemoradiotherapy in HPV16-positive cancers. TCRdb's copy holds only in-frame clones and misses some; the assay was immunoSEQ multiplex PCR. The data show over 14,000 clones, roughly three quarters seen once. This specimen was acquired from a patient who underwent chemoradiotherapy. The receptor set was obtained from a human donor with HPV-associated anogenital cancer. The CDR3 runs from the conserved cysteine through the conserved F or W. The order of the fields is V gene, clone size, D gene, J gene, CDR3 DNA, CDR3 protein. A D gene is named only where the DNA matches it firmly. Where a row states a size, it is once, few, many or the class of an expanded clone; other rows omit it.

>TRBV29-1|NA|NA|TRBJ1-5
TGCAGCGTTGGTCGCGTCGGGCAGCCCCAGCATTTT
CSVGRVGQPQHF
>TRBV25-1|NA|TRBD1|TRBJ2-7
TGTGCCAGCAGTTCCAATCCGGGACAGGGGGAAGGTGGCGTGGAGCAGTACTTC
CASSSNPGQGEGGVEQYF
>TRBV30|NA|TRBD1|TRBJ1-5
TGTGCCTGGGGTACAGGGGGCAATCGCAATCAGCCCCAGCATTTT
CAWGTGGNRNQPQHF
>TRBV12-1|NA|NA|TRBJ1-3
TGTGCCAGCAGCCAGACAGCCTACTCTGGAAACACCATATATTTT
CASSQTAYSGNTIYF
>TRBV9|NA|TRBD1|TRBJ2-2
TGTGCCAGCAGCCTGTCCCAGGGGGCGGTATCCACCGGGGAGCTGTTTTTT
CASSLSQGAVSTGELFF
>TRBV28|NA|NA|TRBJ2-7
TGTGCCAGCAGTCTTCTTGGGGCGGGGAGATACTCTCCGTACTTC
CASSLLGAGRYSPYF
>TRBV18|NA|NA|TRBJ1-1
TGTGCCAGCTCACCACTCGCTACTGAAGCTTTCTTT
CASSPLATEAFF
>TRBV10-3|NA|NA|TRBJ1-6
TGTGCCTCGAAGTTAGGGGACAATTCACCCCTCCACTTT
CASKLGDNSPLHF
>TRBV28|NA|NA|TRBJ1-6
TGTGCCAGCAGTTTTGGCTCCGCCGCATATAATTCACCCCTCCACTTT
CASSFGSAAYNSPLHF
>TRBV30|NA|NA|TRBJ1-5
TGTGCCTGGAGTGTAGGGGTAATCTCGGAGAACAATCAGCCCCAGCATTTT
CAWSVGVISENNQPQHF
>TRBV6-1|NA|NA|TRBJ1-6
TGTGCCAGCAGTGAATTGACGCGGAATTCACCCCTCCACTTT
CASSELTRNSPLHF
>TRBV4-1|NA|TRBD1|TRBJ1-2
TGCGCCAGCAGCCAAGACTTGACAGGGTGGTCTCTGGGGGGCGGCTACACCTTC
CASSQDLTGWSLGGGYTF
>TRBV7-2|NA|NA|TRBJ2-1
TGTGCCAGCAGCACCATTTACAGTGGCAATGAGCAGTTCTTC
CASSTIYSGNEQFF
>TRBV6-1|NA|NA|TRBJ1-1
TGTGCCAGCAGCTTGAGCGATGGGGGCACTGAAGCTTTCTTT
CASSLSDGGTEAFF
>TRBV2|few|TRBD1|TRBJ2-2
TGTGCCAGCAGGCTGGGACAGGGGGCCGGGGAGCTGTTTTTT
CASRLGQGAGELFF
>TRBV7-6|few|NA|TRBJ1-1
TGTGCCAGCAGCTTAGGACGTGAGCGCACTGAAGCTTTCTTT
CASSLGRERTEAFF
>TRBV28|NA|NA|TRBJ1-5
TGTGCCAGCAGACAGGGTAACCAGCCCCAGCATTTT
CASRQGNQPQHF
>TRBV7-9|few|NA|TRBJ2-7
TGTGCCAGCAGCCCCTCGCAGGCCCTCATATACGAGCAGTACTTC
CASSPSQALIYEQYF
>TRBV18|NA|TRBD2|TRBJ2-1
TGTGCCAGCTCACCCTTTAGCGGGGGGGCCTACAATGAGCAGTTCTTC
CASSPFSGGAYNEQFF
>TRBV28|NA|NA|TRBJ1-1
TGTGCCAGCAGCTCTAAGAGACGGGGACTTACCCACGAAGCTTTCTTT
CASSSKRRGLTHEAFF
>TRBV4-2|NA|TRBD1|TRBJ2-6
TGTGCCAGCAGCCAAGATTGGACAGGTCTCTCTGGGGCCAACGTCCTGACTTTC
CASSQDWTGLSGANVLTF
>TRBV7-2|NA|NA|TRBJ1-2
TGTGCCAGCAGCTTAGCCGGGAGTGGGGGCTACACCTTC
CASSLAGSGGYTF
>TRBV11-2|few|NA|TRBJ1-1
TGTGCCAGCAGCCGGGGGGTGGGACGCCCTGAAGCTTTCTTT
CASSRGVGRPEAFF
>TRBV5-4|NA|TRBD1|TRBJ2-7
TGTGCCAGCAGTCCGTCCGGGACAGGAGCCTACGAGCAGTACTTC
CASSPSGTGAYEQYF
>TRBV5-1|NA|NA|TRBJ2-2
TGCGCCAGCAGCTTGCTAGGGTCCGGGGAGCTGTTTTTT
CASSLLGSGELFF
>TRBV2|NA|NA|TRBJ2-1
TGTGCCAGCAGTGAAGTCACCGCCATATACAATGAGCAGTTCTTC
CASSEVTAIYNEQFF
>TRBV28|NA|NA|TRBJ1-1
TGTGCCAGCAGTCCCCACAGGGAGATTGAAGCTTTCTTT
CASSPHREIEAFF
>TRBV11-3|NA|NA|TRBJ1-1
TGTGCCAGCAGCTCCGGACTGAACACTGAAGCTTTCTTT
CASSSGLNTEAFF
>TRBV11-3|NA|NA|TRBJ2-3
TGTGCCAGCAGCTTAGGCGGGAGCACAGATACGCAGTATTTT
CASSLGGSTDTQYF
>TRBV6-6|NA|TRBD1|TRBJ2-7
TGTGCCAGCAGCAGAGGGACAGGTCTCAACGAGCAGTACTTC
CASSRGTGLNEQYF
>TRBV4-3|NA|NA|TRBJ2-3
TGCGCCAGCAGCCGAACTAGCACAGATACGCAGTATTTT
CASSRTSTDTQYF
>TRBV27|NA|TRBD1|TRBJ1-1
TGTGCCAGCAGGTCGAAGGGGGCTACTGAAGCTTTCTTT
CASRSKGATEAFF
>TRBV29-1|few|NA|TRBJ2-1
TGCAGCGTTCCACTAGGAGCGGGCTCCTACAATGAGCAGTTCTTC
CSVPLGAGSYNEQFF
>TRBV5-5|NA|NA|TRBJ1-4
TGTGCCAGCAGCAACGGACAGAGCCCTAATGAAAAACTGTTTTTT
CASSNGQSPNEKLFF
>TRBV6-6|NA|NA|TRBJ1-5
TGTGCCAGCAGTTGGGCCCAGGGGAGCAATCAGCCCCAGCATTTT
CASSWAQGSNQPQHF
>TRBV19|NA|NA|TRBJ1-1
TGTGCCAGTATCGGTGCGGTCGGGGCCAGATCCGAAGCTTTCTTT
CASIGAVGARSEAFF
>TRBV4-2|NA|TRBD2|TRBJ2-1
TGTGCCAGCAGCCAAGAGGAACTAGCGGGGGGTCGGAATGAGCAGTTCTTC
CASSQEELAGGRNEQFF
>TRBV15|NA|NA|TRBJ2-1
TGTGCCACCAGCGGCCCAGGGTTGTTCGGGTACAATGAGCAGTTCTTC
CATSGPGLFGYNEQFF
>TRBV25-1|once|NA|TRBJ2-1
TGTGCCAGCAAGGGGGTGGCAGGGAATGAGCAGTTCTTC
CASKGVAGNEQFF
>TRBV29-1|NA|NA|TRBJ2-7
TGCAGCGTTGAACACAGCCGGTGGAGCGAGCAGTACTTC
CSVEHSRWSEQYF
>TRBV6-5|NA|NA|TRBJ2-1
TGTGCCAGCAGTGGACGGCTGAGCTCCTACAATGAGCAGTTCTTC
CASSGRLSSYNEQFF
>TRBV20-1|NA|NA|TRBJ2-5
TGCAGTGCCGCCTTCAGGGGGACCCAGTACTTC
CSAAFRGTQYF
>TRBV4-3|NA|TRBD2|TRBJ2-7
TGCGCCAGCAGCCAAGATCGCGCTAGCGGGACACTCGGCTACGAGCAGTACTTC
CASSQDRASGTLGYEQYF
>TRBV30|NA|NA|TRBJ2-2
TGTGCCTGGAGTTTCAGGCCCGGGGAGCTGTTTTTT
CAWSFRPGELFF
>TRBV21-1|NA|NA|TRBJ2-5
TGTGCCAGCAGCAAAGTGGGTCGGGAGACGGGCGAGACCCAGTACTTC
CASSKVGRETGETQYF
>TRBV9|NA|NA|TRBJ2-7
TGTGCCAGCAGCGTAGCGCCCGTCGGGGACGAGCAGTACTTC
CASSVAPVGDEQYF
>TRBV7-3|NA|NA|TRBJ2-7
TGTGCCAGCAGCCTCTTCGCGGGGAACGAGCAGTACTTC
CASSLFAGNEQYF
>TRBV7-9|few|NA|TRBJ2-2
TGTGCCAGCAGCTTAGGCCTAGCGAACCCCGGGGAGCTGTTTTTT
CASSLGLANPGELFF
>TRBV30|NA|TRBD1|TRBJ1-1
TGTGCCTGGAGTGTTTGGGACAGACAGAACACTGAAGCTTTCTTT
CAWSVWDRQNTEAFF
>TRBV2|few|NA|TRBJ2-7
TGTGCCAGCAGTTCCACGGACGAGCAGTACTTC
CASSSTDEQYF
>TRBV19|few|TRBD1|TRBJ2-1
TGTGCCAGTAGTATTGGGACAGATAACAATGAGCAGTTCTTC
CASSIGTDNNEQFF
>TRBV9|few|NA|TRBJ1-6
TGTGCCAGCAGCGCCCCCGGGCAGGGTTCACCCCTCCACTTT
CASSAPGQGSPLHF